These 17 T cell receptor beta chains were sequenced from one sample in a study of T cells in Graves' hyperthyroidism and ophthalmopathy. Amplification targeted TCR beta CDR3 regions from RNA transcripts. The primer set for the first-round RT-PCR of the TCR CDR3 was HTBI. TCRdb re-called the multiplex PCR reads through MiXCR, storing one row per CDR3 protein. The sample consists of 600,000 to 850,000 distinct CDR3 sequences, approximately 18% of them appearing once. Sequencing used blood. These receptors came from a woman between 45 and 60 years old with Graves' hyperthyroidism that later progressed to Graves' ophthalmopathy.

This clonotype was seen only a few times. CDR3: CASTPSSSYNEQFF. The CDR3 DNA reads TGTGCCAGCACCCCATCGAGCTCCTACAATGAGCAGTTCTTC. The chain has TRBV6-1 and TRBJ2-1; D unclear. The V gene's germline CDR1 is MNHNS and CDR2 SASEGT. CDR3 length: 14 amino acids. Trimming removed 7 bases at V and 0 bases at J, with 10 bases between.

CDR3 in amino acids: CASSSRANYEQYF. CDR3 sequence (DNA): TGTGCCAGTAGTTCCAGAGCCAACTACGAGCAGTACTTC. The V and J genes are TRBV19 and TRBJ2-7; no definite D call. The CDR3 consists of 13 residues. Per the germline V gene, CDR1 is LNHDA and CDR2 is SQIVND (reference sequence). The V end was cut by 5 bases, the J end by 3 bases, with 11 bases between.

This clonotype was seen a few times. As DNA, the CDR3 is TGTGCCAGCAGCGTTAGCGGGGGAGAGACCCAGTACTTC. It codes for CASSVSGGETQYF. This sequence joins TRBV7-9 and TRBJ2-5; 9 bases are a match to TRBD2. J was trimmed by 4 bases and V by 5 bases; bases with no gene match: 2. The CDR3 is made up of 13 amino acids. Germline values: CDR1 SEHNR, CDR2 FQNEAQ (reference sequence).

This clonotype was seen a few times. CDR3 region: CASSLAIRGEDGYTF. CDR3 coding DNA: TGTGCCAGCAGCTTGGCAATTCGAGGGGAGGATGGCTACACCTTC. The V and J genes are TRBV5-8 and TRBJ1-2; weak D call: TRBD1 (5 bases). Germline CDR1 reads SGHTS; CDR2 reads YDEGEE. The germline V and J ends were trimmed by 0 bases and 6 bases, with 15 bases remaining between them. This CDR3 has 15 residues. The whole variable domain, filled in from reference TRBV5-8 and TRBJ1-2, reads EAGVTQSPTHLIKTRGQQATLRCSPISGHTSVYWYQQALGLGLQFLLWYDEGEERNRGNFPPRFSGRQFPNYSSELNVNALELEDSALYLCASSLAIRGEDGYTFGSGTRLTVV.

The chain recombines TRBV7-3 with TRBJ1-6; D remains ambiguous. Germline CDR1 and CDR2: SGHTA and FQGTGA. The CDR3 is 16 residues long. Trimming removed 6 bases from V and 5 bases from J, with 17 bases in between. The CDR3 nucleotides read TGTGCCAGCAGACCTCCATCTCACAGAGATAATTCACCCCTCCACTTT. It codes for CASRPPSHRDNSPLHF.

This clonotype occurred many times. V is TRBV11-2 and J is TRBJ2-3; no firm D call. V was cut by 3 bases and J by 5 bases, with 3 bases left in between. Germline CDR1 is SGHAT and CDR2 is FQNNGV. CDR3 length: 11 residues. CDR3 nucleotide sequence: TGTGCCAGCAGCTTCCGAGATACGCAGTATTTT. Translating it yields CASSFRDTQYF.

J is TRBJ1-2 and V is TRBV5-6, with TRBD1 identical over 10 bases. Germline CDR1 and CDR2: SGHDT and YYEEEE. The CDR3 is 15 amino acids. The trim removed 4 bases at V and 0 bases at J, leaving 3 bases unmatched. The CDR3 coding sequence is TGTGCCAGCAGCGCCGGGACAGGGGCTAACTATGGCTACACCTTC. This codes for CASSAGTGANYGYTF. Variable domain in full (rest from reference TRBV5-6 and TRBJ1-2): DAGVTQSPTHLIKTRGQQVTLRCSPKSGHDTVSWYQQALGQGPQFIFQYYEEEERQRGNFPDRFSGHQFPNYSSELNVNALLLGDSALYLCASSAGTGANYGYTFGSGTRLTVV.

Ten or more counts support this clonotype. V and J are TRBV7-2 and TRBJ2-3, with TRBD2 identical over 11 bases. Germline V gives CDR1 SGHTA, CDR2 FQGNSA. The CDR3 has 16 residues. J lost 4 bases, V lost 4 bases, and 7 bases had no gene match. In DNA, the CDR3 is TGTGCCAGCAGCTCGGCTAGCGGGGGGTGGGCAGATACGCAGTATTTT. Translation gives CASSSASGGWADTQYF.

At least ten counts were recorded for this clonotype. CDR3 nucleotide sequence: TGTGCCAGCAGTCGAAGGACAGGGACAGAGACCCAGTACTTC. This gives the protein CASSRRTGTETQYF. This chain links TRBV3-1 with TRBJ2-5; 8 bases fit TRBD1. The germline V gene has CDR1 LGHDT and CDR2 YNNKEL (reference sequence). This CDR3 has 14 residues. V dropped 6 bases and J dropped 4; count of bases not matched to a gene: 7.

This clonotype was detected a few times. The chain employs TRBV20-1 and TRBJ1-6; D gene ambiguous. The germline V and J ends were trimmed by 3 bases and 4 bases, with 16 bases remaining between them. CDR1 and CDR2 (germline): DFQATT, SNEGSKA (reference sequence). This CDR3 has 16 amino acids. CDR3 in DNA: TGCAGTGCTAGCGGCCCCGAGGGCAGATATAATTCACCCCTCCACTTT. Protein product: CSASGPEGRYNSPLHF.

Only a few counts were recorded for this clonotype. The rearrangement links TRBV24-1 to TRBJ1-2, with TRBD1 matching over 7 bases. With 10 bases clipped from V and 3 bases from J, the junction kept 4 bases outside the gene matches. CDR1 is KGHDR and CDR2 is SFDVKD in the germline V gene. This CDR3 is built from 12 residues. CDR3 sequence reads: CATDDRDYGYTF. CDR3 nucleotide sequence: TGTGCCACAGACGACAGGGACTATGGCTACACCTTC.

This clonotype came up many times. The CDR3, as DNA: TGCAGTGCTAGATATCCACTAGCGGGGGGCATAGAGACCCAGTACTTC. This gives the protein CSARYPLAGGIETQYF. The J gene is TRBJ2-5, the V gene TRBV20-1; 12 bases fit TRBD2. In germline, CDR1 is DFQATT, CDR2 SNEGSKA (reference sequence). The CDR3 runs 16 residues. After removal of 2 bases from V and 4 bases from J, the junction contained 8 bases not matched to a gene.

The sample holds many counts of this clonotype. The chain is built from TRBV5-1 and TRBJ1-1; 8 bases agree with TRBD1. CDR1 is SGHRS, CDR2 YFSETQ, per germline. The V and J ends lost 4 bases and 0 bases, in that order; junction bases with no gene match: 8. This CDR3 is 16 amino acids long. The CDR3 here is CASSPGTGSVNTEAFF. The DNA of the CDR3 is TGCGCCAGCAGCCCCGGGACAGGTAGTGTGAACACTGAAGCTTTCTTT.

In its sample, this clonotype was seen a few times. The gene calls are TRBV7-8 and TRBJ2-3; 10 bases agree with TRBD1. The junction had 9 bases not matched to a gene; V was cut back by 1 base and J by 8 bases. This CDR3 spans 16 amino acids. Germline assignment: CDR1 SGHVS and CDR2 FQNEAQ. CDR3 sequence reads: CASSLEAGTGETTQYF. CDR3 DNA sequence: TGTGCCAGCAGCTTAGAGGCCGGGACAGGGGAAACTACGCAGTATTTT.

This clonotype was picked up a small number of times. This chain joins TRBV7-8 and TRBJ2-2, with TRBD1 matching over 8 bases. Germline V gives CDR1 SGHVS, CDR2 FQNEAQ. The CDR3 is 18 amino acids. The V segment lost 5 bases and the J segment 5 bases; nucleotides outside the gene matches: 16. The CDR3 DNA reads TGTGCCAGCAGCCCAAGACCCTCAGGGGGCGTAGAGACCGGGGAGCTGTTTTTT. Translation: CASSPRPSGGVETGELFF.

This clonotype was seen ten or more times. V is TRBV18 and J is TRBJ1-2; D perhaps matches TRBD1 (5 bases). The CDR3 totals 15 residues. Germline CDR1 reads KGHSH; CDR2 reads LQKENI. V was cut by 5 bases and J by 1 base, with 14 bases left in between. In DNA form, the CDR3 reads TGTGCCAGCTCAGCAACCGGGACGGATAACTATGGCTACACCTTC. This translates into CASSATGTDNYGYTF.

This clonotype came up many times. The chain employs TRBV20-1 and TRBJ2-1, with a tentative D call TRBD2 (5 bases). The V end was cut by 6 bases, the J end by 5 bases, with 14 bases between. Germline V CDR1 and CDR2: DFQATT, SNEGSKA (reference sequence). The CDR3 sequence is 13 residues long. CDR3 sequence: CSAGGLSDNEQFF. Here the CDR3 DNA reads TGCAGTGCCGGCGGGCTATCCGACAATGAGCAGTTCTTC.